The source of this T cell receptor beta chain is a study of T cells in Graves' hyperthyroidism and ophthalmopathy. Whole-study findings and limits: In the blood, most expanded thyroid clonotypes above 0.001 appeared as well.

From RNA transcripts, TCR beta CDR3 regions were amplified. TCR CDR3 regions were first amplified by RT-PCR with HTBI primers. MiXCR was run by TCRdb on the multiplex PCR reads, yielding one entry per CDR3 protein. The top ten clones hold roughly a sixth of a sample with 650,000 to 850,000 distinct CDR3 sequences, around a sixth of them seen once. In germline, CDR1 is LNHDA, CDR2 SQIVND (reference sequence). Trimming shortened V by 1 base and J by 3 bases, and 12 bases separated the two germline ends. This CDR3 is 15 amino acids long. As to this clonotype: Its specificity is not known.

Uncontrolled infection, other autoimmune disease, pregnancy or lactation disqualified patients from enrolment. This clonotype was sampled from a woman aged 45-65 years with Graves' hyperthyroidism that later progressed to Graves' ophthalmopathy. The sample comprised blood. V gene TRBV19 combines with J gene TRBJ1-1; tentatively, D is TRBD1 (6 bases). The DNA of the CDR3 is TGTGCCAGTAGTATAGTGGCAGGGGCGGACACTGAAGCTTTCTTT. Translation: CASSIVAGADTEAFF.